These T cell receptor beta chains were read from a single sample in a study of blood T cell repertoires in COVID-19. Measured with immunoSEQ multiplex PCR; TCRdb has only the in-frame clones, and not every one. The table has roughly 150,000 clones, less than 90% seen once. The sample consisted of peripheral blood. All receptors come from a woman in her 70s with acute or convalescent COVID-19. CDR3s include the opening cysteine and the closing phenylalanine or tryptophan. A D gene is named only where the DNA matches it firmly. Size is stated for part of the rows, as once, few or many counts, or as a class when the clone is expanded.

cdr3_aa | cdr3_nt | j_call | d_call | v_call | clone_size
CASSLSRARTEAFF | TGTGCCAGCAGTTTAAGCAGGGCGAGGACTGAAGCTTTCTTT | TRBJ1-1 | NA | TRBV27 | once
CASSLAGARRTIYF | TGTGCCAGCAGTTTGGCAGGGGCGCGCCGCACCATATATTTT | TRBJ1-3 | NA | TRBV14 | once
CASSRESGGGYNEQFF | TGTGCCAGCAGCAGGGAGTCTGGCGGGGGGTACAATGAGCAGTTCTTC | TRBJ2-1 | TRBD2 | TRBV5-6 | NA
CASSPLGQGEETQYF | TGCGCCAGCAGCCCCTTGGGACAGGGGGAAGAGACCCAGTACTTC | TRBJ2-5 | TRBD1 | TRBV4-1 | NA
CASSQAGDEQFF | TGCGCCAGCAGCCAAGCCGGGGATGAGCAGTTCTTC | TRBJ2-1 | NA | TRBV4-1 | NA
CASSSAQVGSGYGYTF | TGTGCCAGCTCATCGGCACAGGTGGGTAGTGGCTATGGCTACACCTTC | TRBJ1-2 | NA | TRBV18 | NA
CAISEGEGGNTIYF | TGTGCCATCAGTGAAGGGGAAGGTGGAAACACCATATATTTT | TRBJ1-3 | NA | TRBV10-3 | once
CAISDQGRGIWAFF | TGTGCCATCAGTGACCAAGGCCGAGGGATTTGGGCTTTCTTT | TRBJ1-1 | NA | TRBV10-3 | NA
CASSPPGGTNYGYTF | TGTGCCAGCAGCCCCCCCGGGGGGACAAACTATGGCTACACCTTC | TRBJ1-2 | NA | TRBV7-9 | NA
CASSPLGQDNSPLHF | TGTGCCAGCAGCCCCCTGGGACAGGATAATTCACCCCTCCACTTT | TRBJ1-6 | TRBD1 | TRBV13 | NA
CASKRQGADSAEAFF | TGTGCCAGCAAAAGACAGGGGGCGGATTCGGCTGAAGCTTTCTTT | TRBJ1-1 | TRBD1 | TRBV6-5 | NA
CASSPTGGNQPQHF | TGTGCCAGCTCGCCGACAGGGGGCAATCAGCCCCAGCATTTT | TRBJ1-5 | TRBD1 | TRBV18 | once
CASSAGRGTQYF | TGTGCCAGCAGCGCCGGAAGAGGGACGCAGTATTTT | TRBJ2-3 | NA | TRBV2 | NA
CASSFAPVRTQETQYF | TGTGCCAGCAGCTTTGCCCCGGTACGGACACAAGAGACCCAGTACTTC | TRBJ2-5 | NA | TRBV3-1/TRBV3-2 | NA
CASSHNRDTNEKLFF | TGTGCCAGCAGCCATAACAGGGATACTAATGAAAAACTGTTTTTT | TRBJ1-4 | NA | TRBV3-1/TRBV3-2 | NA
CSARDWGGLFF | TGCAGTGCTAGAGATTGGGGGGGGCTGTTTTTT | TRBJ1-4 | NA | TRBV20-1 | NA
CATLRTGLRGYTF | TGTGCTACTCTCCGGACAGGGCTAAGGGGCTACACCTTC | TRBJ1-2 | TRBD1 | TRBV7-8 | NA